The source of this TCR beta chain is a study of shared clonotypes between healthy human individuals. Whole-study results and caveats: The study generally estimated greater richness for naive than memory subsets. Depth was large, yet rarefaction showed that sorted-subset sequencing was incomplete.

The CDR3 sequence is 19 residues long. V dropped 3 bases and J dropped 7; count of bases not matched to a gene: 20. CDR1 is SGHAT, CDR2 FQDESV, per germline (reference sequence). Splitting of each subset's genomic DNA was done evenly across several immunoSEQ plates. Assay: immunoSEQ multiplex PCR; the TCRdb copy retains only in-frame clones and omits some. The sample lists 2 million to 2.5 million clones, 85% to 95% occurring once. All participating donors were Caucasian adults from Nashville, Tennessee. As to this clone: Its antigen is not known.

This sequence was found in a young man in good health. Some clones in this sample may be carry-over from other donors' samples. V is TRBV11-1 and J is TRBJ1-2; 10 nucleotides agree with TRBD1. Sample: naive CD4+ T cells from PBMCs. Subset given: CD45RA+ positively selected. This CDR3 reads CASSFGPLTGGAEVFGYTF. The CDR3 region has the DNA TGTGCCAGCAGCTTCGGACCCCTGACAGGGGGCGCTGAAGTTTTTGGCTACACCTTC.